This TCR beta chain was identified in a study of blood T cell repertoires in COVID-19. Sequencing was performed with immunoSEQ multiplex PCR; in TCRdb, only in-frame clones are kept and a portion is missing. The table lists fewer than 95,000 clones, roughly 70% of them singletons. This clone is a singleton in its sample. The germline gives CDR1 MNHEY, CDR2 SMNVEV (reference sequence). The CDR3 spans 13 residues. Trimming stripped 3 bases from V and 6 bases from J, with 10 bases between. Source material: peripheral blood. The chain links TRBV27 to TRBJ2-3; unclear D gene. This clonotype originated in a man in his sixties or seventies with COVID-19, enrolled during active disease. The DNA for the CDR3 is TGTGCCAGCAGTTTCGAAAACTCGGATACGCAGTATTTT. Translation: CASSFENSDTQYF.